A single sample gave rise to the 30 T cell receptor beta chains below, sequenced in a study of T-cell memory formation after mild COVID-19. TCRdb redid the calling of the 5' RACE reads with MiXCR, one entry per CDR3 protein. Altogether hundreds of thousands of distinct CDR3 sequences are present, 20% to 30% being singletons, with the ten largest covering 7.5% to 10%. Sequencing was carried out using PBMCs or a T cell subset sorted from them (not recorded which). The source of these receptors is an adult woman who had mild COVID-19 (a few samples of this study predate the infection). Cell type and time point are not known.

This clonotype was seen more than once but under ten times. This rearrangement joins TRBV24-1 to TRBJ2-3; the D call may be TRBD1 or TRBD2 (5 bases each). The CDR3 length is 16 residues. The germline CDR1 and CDR2 sequences are KGHDR and SFDVKD. V gave up 9 bases and J gave up 0 bases, with 18 bases separating them. CDR3 DNA: TGTGCCACCGGGGACGTCGACCCATCTAGCACAGATACGCAGTATTTT. Translated, it gives CATGDVDPSSTDTQYF.

The sample holds a few counts of this clonotype. The chain recombines TRBV18 with TRBJ1-5; D is possibly TRBD1 (6 bases). From germline, CDR1 is KGHSH and CDR2 LQKENI. This CDR3 is built from 13 residues. V lost 8 bases and J lost 1, with 9 bases in between. CDR3 amino acids: CASRTASNQPQHF. In nucleotides, the CDR3 is TGTGCCAGCCGGACAGCAAGCAATCAGCCCCAGCATTTT.

The chain recombines TRBV28 with TRBJ2-7; TRBD1 is a possible D gene (5 bases). CDR1 is MDHEN, CDR2 SYDVKM, per germline. The CDR3 is 16 residues long. The V end lost 5 bases, the J end lost 2 bases, and 19 bases lay between the germline ends. The CDR3 region has the DNA TGTGCCAGCAGTGCTTCCGGAGCCCCCAGGGCCTACGAGCAGTACTTC. This sequence encodes CASSASGAPRAYEQYF.

The J gene is TRBJ2-1, the V gene TRBV11-3; D may be TRBD1 or TRBD2 (5 bases each). Trimming removed 4 bases at V and 4 bases at J, with 14 bases between. The CDR3 has 15 residues. Germline assignment: CDR1 SGHNT and CDR2 YENEEA. The DNA for the CDR3 is TGTGCCAGCAGCTCCGCGGGTGGGGGTTACAATGAGCAGTTCTTC. Encoded protein: CASSSAGGGYNEQFF.

This rearrangement joins TRBV4-2 to TRBJ2-7; tentative D call: TRBD2 (5 bases). This CDR3 is built from 13 residues. The germline V and J ends were trimmed by 0 bases and 6 bases, with 9 bases remaining between them. CDR1 LGHNA and CDR2 YNFKEQ come from the germline V gene. The CDR3 spells CASSQDHSVEQYF. In nucleotides, the CDR3 is TGTGCCAGCAGCCAAGATCATAGCGTCGAGCAGTACTTC.

Only a few counts were recorded for this clonotype. The V call is TRBV4-2, the J call TRBJ2-5; possible D gene TRBD1, 5 bases. Germline V gene data show CDR1 as LGHNA and CDR2 as YNFKEQ. Between the trimmed V and J ends, which lost 1 base and 6 bases, there was a span of 18 bases. CDR3 length equals 16 residues. The CDR3 sequence is CASSQGGARDGKTQYF. DNA of the CDR3: TGTGCCAGCAGCCAAGGTGGGGCCAGGGATGGGAAGACCCAGTACTTC.

V and J are TRBV25-1 and TRBJ2-5; TRBD1 might be the D (6 bases). In germline, CDR1 is MGHDK, CDR2 SYGVNS. The CDR3 contains 17 residues. Trimming stripped 3 bases from V and 0 bases from J, with 17 bases between. DNA for the CDR3: TGTGCCAGCAGTGATCCGGGACAAAGAGTGTACCAAGAGACCCAGTACTTC. Its protein product is CASSDPGQRVYQETQYF. The full variable domain, completed using reference TRBV25-1 and TRBJ2-5, is EADIYQTPRYLVIGTGKKITLECSQTMGHDKMYWYQQDPGMELHLIHYSYGVNSTEKGDLSSESTVSRIRTEHFPLTLESARPSHTSQYLCASSDPGQRVYQETQYFGPGTRLLVL.

This clonotype was seen more than once but under ten times. This chain joins TRBV28 and TRBJ1-3; 7 bases fit TRBD1. With 7 bases clipped from V and 0 bases from J, the junction kept 6 bases outside the gene matches. Per germline, CDR1 MDHEN and CDR2 SYDVKM. The CDR3 extends over 15 amino acids. The CDR3 DNA reads TGTGCCAGCAAGGGACAGCGTCTCTCTGGAAACACCATATATTTT. Its translation is CASKGQRLSGNTIYF.

The chain has TRBV9 and TRBJ1-5; D might be TRBD1 (6 bases). Germline values: CDR1 SGDLS, CDR2 YYNGEE. V was pared by 3 bases and J by 2 bases, with 9 bases between. CDR3 size: 14 residues. The CDR3 loop is CASSGGGGNQPQHF. The CDR3 DNA follows: TGTGCCAGCAGCGGAGGGGGGGGCAATCAGCCCCAGCATTTT.

CDR3 protein: CASSSPGVPDTQYF. CDR3 DNA sequence: TGTGCCAGCAGCTCCCCGGGAGTCCCAGATACGCAGTATTTT. V gene TRBV5-5 combines with J gene TRBJ2-3; TRBD2 might be the D (6 bases). There are 14 residues in the CDR3. Germline CDR1 and CDR2: SGHKS and YYEKEE (reference sequence). The V and J ends lost 3 bases and 4 bases respectively, with 12 bases between them.

The chain's CDR3 is CASSLGYEGARAFF. The CDR3 region has the DNA TGTGCCAGCAGCTTAGGGTATGAGGGGGCAAGAGCTTTCTTT. V gene TRBV7-3 combines with J gene TRBJ1-1; TRBD1 matches 7 bases. The germline V gene encodes CDR1 SGHTA and CDR2 FQGTGA. With 2 bases clipped from V and 10 bases from J, the junction kept 10 bases outside the gene matches. The CDR3 runs 14 residues.

There are a few counts of this clonotype. Here the CDR3 DNA reads TGCGCCAGCAGCCCGAGCGGGTCCCCCGTGGAGACCCAGTACTTC. This translates into CASSPSGSPVETQYF. This chain connects TRBV4-3 to TRBJ2-5; weak D call: TRBD2 (6 bases). Germline CDR1 reads LGHNA; CDR2 reads YSLEER. CDR3 length: 15 residues. V lost 4 bases to trimming and J lost 5 bases, with 17 bases between them.

The rearrangement joins TRBV7-2 to TRBJ1-5, with a weak D call TRBD1 (6 bases). The V end lost 5 bases, the J end lost 1 base, and 12 bases lay between the germline ends. The germline CDR1 and CDR2 sequences are SGHTA and FQGNSA. The CDR3 spans 15 residues. DNA of the CDR3: TGTGCCAGCAGCCCTAGAGGGGGAAGCAATCAGCCCCAGCATTTT. Translation gives CASSPRGGSNQPQHF.

This clonotype was detected a few times. The gene calls are TRBV18 and TRBJ2-5; no firm D call. CDR1 and CDR2 (germline): KGHSH, LQKENI. The CDR3 has 13 amino acids. V lost 2 bases and J 6 bases, leaving 10 bases between the germline ends. CDR3: CASSPVGSQTQYF. CDR3 DNA sequence: TGTGCCAGCTCACCAGTCGGCTCGCAGACCCAGTACTTC.

V gene TRBV18 combines with J gene TRBJ2-3, with 15 bases fitting TRBD2. In germline, CDR1 is KGHSH, CDR2 LQKENI. CDR3 length equals 19 residues. Germline trimming cut 4 bases from V and 1 base from J; bases unmatched to any gene: 9. The CDR3 region is CASSRSTGLAGGGTDTQYF. For the CDR3, the DNA is TGTGCCAGCTCACGCTCGACGGGACTAGCGGGAGGAGGCACAGATACGCAGTATTTT. Supplemented by reference TRBV18 and TRBJ2-3, the full variable domain reads NAGVMQNPRHLVRRRGQEARLRCSPMKGHSHVYWYRQLPEEGLKFMVYLQKENIIDESGMPKERFSAEFPKEGPSILRIQQVVRGDSAAYFCASSRSTGLAGGGTDTQYFGPGTRLTVL.

This chain links TRBV24-1 with TRBJ2-2; TRBD1 aligns across 7 bases. V shed 0 bases and J 1 base; nucleotides not matched to a gene: 1. Germline CDR1 KGHDR, CDR2 SFDVKD. The CDR3 totals 16 residues. CDR3 residues: CATSDLGTENTGELFF. The CDR3 DNA reads as TGTGCCACCAGTGATTTGGGGACAGAGAACACCGGGGAGCTGTTTTTT.

The J gene is TRBJ1-4, the V gene TRBV3-1, with D unclear. V was pared by 3 bases and J by 5 bases, with 4 bases between. CDR3 length: 12 amino acids. Germline assignment: CDR1 LGHDT and CDR2 YNNKEL (reference sequence). The CDR3 nucleotides are TGTGCCAGCAGCCACCCAAATGAAAAACTGTTTTTT. Protein: CASSHPNEKLFF.

The chain links TRBV6-2 or TRBV6-3 to TRBJ2-7; 10 bases fit TRBD2. This CDR3 is 14 amino acids long. Germline-derived CDR1 and CDR2 are MNHEY and SVGEGT. V lost 6 bases and J lost 5; bases outside the gene matches: 7. The CDR3, as DNA: TGTGCCAGCAGAACACTAGCGGGGAGCGACGAGCAGTACTTC. This codes for CASRTLAGSDEQYF.

Ten or more counts support this clonotype. The chain uses TRBV5-4 and TRBJ2-7, with 9 bases fitting TRBD2. Germline V gene sequence: CDR1 SGHNT, CDR2 YYREEE (reference sequence). The V gene end was trimmed by 4 bases and the J gene end by 5 bases; junction bases not matched to a gene: 4. This CDR3 has 13 residues. The CDR3 DNA reads TGTGCCAGCAGCCTTAGCGGGAGCAACGAGCAGTACTTC. The encoded protein is CASSLSGSNEQYF.

The chain has TRBV6-2 or TRBV6-3 and TRBJ1-3, with 10 bases identical to TRBD1. V gave up 6 bases and J gave up 0 bases; unmatched junction bases: 8. The CDR3 runs 17 residues. The germline V gene encodes CDR1 MNHEY and CDR2 SVGEGT. The CDR3 is CASSRTGGLASGNTIYF. For the CDR3, the DNA is TGTGCCAGCAGCCGGACAGGGGGTCTCGCCTCTGGAAACACCATATATTTT.

This clonotype has a handful of counts. The chain combines TRBV29-1 with TRBJ2-4, with TRBD1 matching 7 bases. The CDR3 consists of 14 residues. The junction had 13 bases not matched to a gene; V was cut back by 6 bases and J by 8 bases. Germline V lookup: CDR1 SQVTM, CDR2 ANQGSEA. As DNA, the CDR3 is TGCAGCGTAGGCTACCGGGACAGAGGAGACATTCAGTACTTC. Amino acids: CSVGYRDRGDIQYF. The full variable domain, completed using reference TRBV29-1 and TRBJ2-4, is SAVISQKPSRDICQRGTSLTIQCQVDSQVTMMFWYRQQPGQSLTLIATANQGSEATYESGFVIDKFPISRPNLTFSTLTVSNMSPEDSSIYLCSVGYRDRGDIQYFGAGTRLSVL.

This clonotype was counted a few times. This sequence joins TRBV20-1 and TRBJ2-1; D might be TRBD2 (7 bases). V was shortened by 7 bases and J by 7 bases, with 17 bases between the two germline ends. Germline V gene sequence: CDR1 DFQATT, CDR2 SNEGSKA (reference sequence). The CDR3 has 13 residues. The CDR3 DNA reads as TGCAGTGTCTCACGGGGGGCGGTAAATGAGCAGTTCTTC. Amino acids: CSVSRGAVNEQFF.

The chain has TRBV11-1 and TRBJ2-2; D unclear. The CDR3 is 15 amino acids. Germline V lookup: CDR1 SGHAT, CDR2 FQDESV (reference sequence). V shed 5 bases and J shed 0 bases, with 10 bases lying between them. The CDR3 reads CASSAQRPNTGELFF. In DNA form, the CDR3 reads TGTGCCAGCAGCGCGCAGAGGCCGAACACCGGGGAGCTGTTTTTT.

This clonotype was observed a handful of times. V gene TRBV5-6 combines with J gene TRBJ2-5; possibly TRBD1 for D (6 bases). Trimming cost V 0 bases and J 8 bases, with 17 bases left between them. CDR1 and CDR2 from the germline V gene are SGHDT and YYEEEE. There are 15 residues in the CDR3. This CDR3 is CASSLVRQAGRTQYF. DNA of the CDR3: TGTGCCAGCAGCTTGGTTCGACAGGCCGGTAGAACCCAGTACTTC.

The DNA for the CDR3 is TGTGCCAGCAGCCCCACAGGTATTAACACTGAAGCTTTCTTT. Translated: CASSPTGINTEAFF. The chain is built from TRBV14 and TRBJ1-1, with D perhaps TRBD1 (5 bases). V lost 4 bases and J lost 2, with 11 bases in between. The CDR3 consists of 14 residues. The germline CDR1 and CDR2 sequences are SGHDN and FVKESK.

This clonotype came up a few times. The chain combines TRBV12-3 or TRBV12-4 with TRBJ2-1; D not resolved. V gave up 2 bases and J gave up 9 bases, with 5 bases separating them. This CDR3 region has 11 residues. CDR3 sequence (DNA): TGTGCCAGCAGTTTAATTGTTGAGCAGTTCTTC. It is translated as CASSLIVEQFF.

The gene calls are TRBV27 and TRBJ1-4, with TRBD1 matching over 7 bases. Per germline, CDR1 MNHEY and CDR2 SMNVEV (reference sequence). This CDR3 spans 15 amino acids. After removal of 6 bases from V and 1 base from J, the junction contained 5 bases not matched to a gene. The CDR3 nucleotides read TGTGCCAGCAGCCCCGCAGGGGGAACTAATGAAAAACTGTTTTTT. It is translated as CASSPAGGTNEKLFF.

The rearrangement uses TRBV4-2 and TRBJ1-1, with D hard to call. CDR1 LGHNA and CDR2 YNFKEQ come from the germline V gene. This CDR3 spans 16 amino acids. The V gene lost 2 bases and the J gene lost 11 bases, with 24 bases spanning the gap. The DNA of the CDR3 is TGTGCCAGCAGCCAAAACACGGGCTTACGGGCGGGAAAGGCTTTCTTT. Amino acid sequence: CASSQNTGLRAGKAFF.

The rearrangement joins TRBV7-9 to TRBJ2-1, with 9 bases matching TRBD1. V lost 3 bases to trimming and J lost 2 bases; unmatched junction nucleotides: 11. There are 18 residues in the CDR3. The germline gives CDR1 SEHNR, CDR2 FQNEAQ (reference sequence). For the CDR3, the DNA is TGTGCCAGCAGCTTCGGTCCCGGGACAGGGACGACCTACAATGAGCAGTTCTTC. Translating it yields CASSFGPGTGTTYNEQFF.

This clonotype was recorded at least ten times. The chain links TRBV4-1 to TRBJ1-2; D may be TRBD1 (6 bases). Between the trimmed V and J ends, which lost 2 bases and 6 bases, there was a span of 25 bases. CDR1 MGHRA and CDR2 YSYEKL come from the germline V gene. There are 18 residues in the CDR3. As DNA, the CDR3 is TGCGCCAGCAGCCAAATACCAGCTCTGACAGGCCGCCGTGATGGCTACACCTTC. This codes for CASSQIPALTGRRDGYTF.